A single sample is the source of the 20 T cell receptor beta chains below, sequenced in a study of CD4 and CD8 cells across lung adenocarcinoma regions. MiXCR was run by TCRdb on the PCR reads, yielding one entry per CDR3 protein. The sample includes approximately 12,000 distinct CDR3 sequences, 45% to 55% of them seen just once. The sample comprised CD8+ T cells from the margin of a lung tumor. The source is a female donor with lung adenocarcinoma. The CD4 and CD8 labels of this study may be unreliable.

There are many counts of this clonotype. CDR3 coding DNA: TGTGCCAGCAGTGTCCAGGGTGATGAGCAGTTCTTC. Translation gives CASSVQGDEQFF. This rearrangement joins TRBV6-1 to TRBJ2-1; D may be TRBD1 (5 bases). V lost 4 bases and J 8 bases, leaving 9 bases between the germline ends. Germline CDR1 MNHNS, CDR2 SASEGT. The CDR3 spans 12 residues.

This rearrangement joins TRBV28 to TRBJ2-3; D remains ambiguous. The CDR3 runs 13 residues. CDR1 and CDR2 (germline): MDHEN, SYDVKM. V was cut by 3 bases and J by 6 bases, with 10 bases left in between. The CDR3 loop is CASSLVSEDTQYF. The CDR3 bases are TGTGCCAGCAGTTTGGTATCCGAGGATACGCAGTATTTT. Full variable domain (rest looked up from reference TRBV28 and TRBJ2-3): DVKVTQSSRYLVKRTGEKVFLECVQDMDHENMFWYRQDPGLGLRLIYFSYDVKMKEKGDIPEGYSVSREKKERFSLILESASTNQTSMYLCASSLVSEDTQYFGPGTRLTVL.

This sequence joins TRBV3-1 and TRBJ2-1, with D tentatively TRBD2 (5 bases). CDR3 length: 12 amino acids. V gave up 2 bases and J gave up 6 bases, with 5 bases separating them. Germline V CDR1 and CDR2: LGHDT, YNNKEL (reference sequence). This chain's CDR3 is CASSQTSNEQFF. Here the CDR3 DNA reads TGTGCCAGCAGCCAAACTAGCAATGAGCAGTTCTTC.

A note on this clonotype: Sequence at one end of the junction differs from germline and may be a read error. The CDR3 nucleotides read TGTGCCAGCAGTGAAGATAGGGGTGGCGCCAACGTCCAGTATTTC. It encodes CASSEDRGGANVQYF. V and J are TRBV6-1 and TRBJ2-6, with D possibly TRBD1 on 5 matching bases. CDR3 length: 15 amino acids. CDR1 and CDR2 (germline): MNHNS, SASEGT.

As regards this clonotype: An end of the junction differs from the germline gene, which may be a read error. The chain joins TRBV6-1 to TRBJ2-3; D assignment may be TRBD1 or TRBD2 (5 bases each). The germline gives CDR1 MNHNS, CDR2 SASEGT. The CDR3 is 15 residues long. This CDR3 reads CASSPGLWGKDMQYF. CDR3 sequence (DNA): TGTGCCAGCAGTCCGGGGCTGTGGGGCAAAGATATGCAGTATTTT.

About this clonotype itself: One end of the junction fails to match germline, which may point to a read error. The V gene is TRBV27, the J gene TRBJ2-4; D might be TRBD1 (6 bases). The CDR3 is 16 residues long. Looked up from germline, CDR1 is MNHEY and CDR2 is SMNVEV (reference sequence). The CDR3 sequence: CPCRFSGLGHNHIQYF. In DNA, the CDR3 is TGTCCCTGCCGTTTCTCGGGGCTGGGACACAACCACATTCAGTATTTC.

This chain links TRBV6-1 with TRBJ1-1, with D possibly being TRBD1 (6 bases). Germline CDR1 is MNHNS and CDR2 is SASEGT. The V end lost 6 bases, the J end lost 5 bases, and 16 bases lay between the germline ends. This CDR3 is 14 amino acids long. Here the CDR3 DNA reads TGTGCCAGCAGCCCGGAGGGGGGGTTAACTGAAGCTTTCTTT. Translated: CASSPEGGLTEAFF.

The genes are TRBV6-1 and TRBJ2-3, with D unclear. The V end was cut by 6 bases, the J end by 0 bases, with 13 bases between. CDR3 length: 15 amino acids. Germline V lookup: CDR1 MNHNS, CDR2 SASEGT. The CDR3 nucleotides read TGTGCCAGCAGATTCCAGGCGATTAGCACAGATACGCAGTATTTT. It is translated as CASRFQAISTDTQYF.

The rearrangement uses TRBV6-5 and TRBJ2-3; 8 nucleotides match TRBD2. The DNA end is more similar to TRBJ2-1, so the J call may be wrong. The CDR3 contains 15 residues. From germline, CDR1 is MNHEY and CDR2 SVGAGI. DNA for the CDR3: TGTGCCAGCAGATTCTCCGGTACTAGCGGAGATAAGCAGTTCTTC. Amino acids: CASRFSGTSGDKQFF.

This clonotype qualifies as medium-sized. The chain employs TRBV27 and TRBJ2-5; 13 nucleotides align to TRBD2. The J call may be incorrect, as the DNA end agrees better with TRBJ2-7. The CDR3 sequence is 19 residues long. The germline V gene encodes CDR1 MNHEY and CDR2 SMNVEV (reference sequence). For the CDR3, the DNA is TGTGCCAGCAGTTTACTTCCTCCGGGACTAGCGGGGTTGCGCTACGAGCAGTACTTC. Protein: CASSLLPPGLAGLRYEQYF.

By sample fraction, this clonotype is medium-sized. The chain has TRBV7-2 and TRBJ2-1, with TRBD2 matching 8 bases. V was pared by 6 bases and J by 6 bases, with 10 bases of the junction left unmatched. The CDR3 is 15 residues long. The germline V gene encodes CDR1 SGHTA and CDR2 FQGNSA. The CDR3 loop is CASRPPGLDVNEQFF. The CDR3 DNA follows: TGTGCCAGCAGACCTCCGGGACTAGACGTCAATGAGCAGTTCTTC.

The genes are TRBV6-1 and TRBJ2-3, with 8 positions matching TRBD1. The V gene end was trimmed by 6 bases and the J gene end by 5 bases; junction bases not matched to a gene: 7. The CDR3 has 14 residues. Germline V CDR1 and CDR2: MNHNS, SASEGT. CDR3 DNA sequence: TGTGCCAGCAGAGAGACAGGGGAAGGAGATACGCAGTATTTT. Protein product: CASRETGEGDTQYF.

The V call is TRBV6-2 or TRBV6-3, the J call TRBJ1-1; 8 bases fit TRBD1. The CDR3 covers 12 residues. V trimming: 2 bases; J trimming: 10 bases; junction bases outside the gene matches: 3. Looked up from germline, CDR1 is MNHEY and CDR2 is SVGEGT. CDR3 amino acids: CASSYPDRGAFF. In nucleotides, the CDR3 is TGTGCCAGCAGTTACCCCGACAGGGGAGCTTTCTTT.

In this sample, this clonotype turned up once. The J gene is TRBJ2-3, the V gene TRBV6-5, with a tentative D call TRBD2 (5 bases). The J call is uncertain, as TRBJ2-7 better fits the DNA end. This CDR3 has 15 residues. CDR1 is MNHEY and CDR2 is SVGAGI in the germline V gene. CDR3: CASRFSGVSGDAQYF. DNA for the CDR3: TGTGCCAGCAGATTCTCGGGTGTGAGCGGCGATGCGCAGTACTTC.

As regards this clonotype: A read error may produce the germline difference seen at one junction end. V and J are TRBV6-1 and TRBJ2-3; the match to TRBD2 covers 8 bases. Germline lookup yields CDR1 MNHNS and CDR2 SASEGT. The CDR3 is 16 residues long. The CDR3 DNA follows: TGTGCCAGCAGTCCTAGCGGGCACCCAACCACAGAGACCCAGTACTTT. The encoded protein is CASSPSGHPTTETQYF.

The rearrangement uses TRBV6-4 and TRBJ2-2; the D gene could be TRBD1 or TRBD2 (5 bases each). TRBJ2-3 explains the end of the DNA better; the J call may be wrong. Germline V CDR1 and CDR2: MRHNA, SNTAGT. This CDR3 has 13 amino acids. The CDR3 spells CASSAGNTGAQYF. As DNA, the CDR3 is TGTGCCAGCAGTGCAGGGAACACCGGGGCGCAGTATTTT.

In its sample, this clonotype was seen many times. The J gene is TRBJ1-2, the V gene TRBV12-3 or TRBV12-4; D gene uncertain. V was pared by 5 bases and J by 4 bases, with 11 bases between. The CDR3 is 13 residues long. The CDR3 is CASSRDPIYGYTF. The CDR3 nucleotides are TGTGCCAGCAGTCGAGATCCTATCTATGGCTACACCTTC.

This clonotype was detected ten times or more. The chain couples TRBV7-9 to TRBJ2-3; D unclear. This CDR3 comprises 12 residues. Germline CDR1 reads SEHNR; CDR2 reads FQNEAQ (reference sequence). Between the trimmed V and J ends, which lost 5 bases and 2 bases, there was a span of 5 bases. CDR3 sequence reads: CASSRITDTQYF. The CDR3 DNA reads TGTGCCAGCAGCCGTATCACAGATACGCAGTATTTT.

This clonotype appeared a single time. A much larger clone differs by one base, so this may be a read error. The chain is built from TRBV6-1 and TRBJ2-1; a possible D gene is TRBD1 (5 bases). Gene TRBJ2-7 matches the end of the DNA better, so the J call may be wrong. CDR3 length: 15 amino acids. Germline V gives CDR1 MNHNS, CDR2 SASEGT. CDR3 DNA: TGTGCCAGCAGCCCCCTACTTTTAGGGGCCTACGAGCAGTACTTC. Protein: CASSPLLLGAYEQYF.

Judged by abundance, this clonotype is medium-sized. The chain employs TRBV9 and TRBJ2-1, with D unclear. V was cut by 0 bases and J by 3 bases, with 4 bases left in between. This CDR3 region has 13 residues. From germline, CDR1 is SGDLS and CDR2 YYNGEE. The DNA of the CDR3 is TGTGCCAGCAGCGTAGCCAGCTACAATGAGCAGTTCTTC. Translated, it gives CASSVASYNEQFF. The full variable domain, its missing parts supplied by reference TRBV9 and TRBJ2-1, is DSGVTQTPKHLITATGQRVTLRCSPRSGDLSVYWYQQSLDQGLQFLIQYYNGEERAKGNILERFSAQQFPDLHSELNLSSLELGDSALYFCASSVASYNEQFFGPGTRLTVL.